The 16 T cell receptor beta chains reported below all come from one sample, sequenced in a study of blood T cell repertoires in COVID-19. The method was immunoSEQ multiplex PCR; TCRdb's version includes in-frame clones alone and lacks a portion of them. The sample shows 120,000 to 150,000 clones, around 83% of them seen only once. Sequencing was carried out using PBMCs or T cells enriched from blood (not recorded which). Source of these receptors: a woman in her forties or fifties who had been exposed to COVID-19.

V is TRBV27 and J is TRBJ2-7, with D maybe TRBD2 (7 bases). V dropped 6 bases and J dropped 4 bases, with 13 bases sitting between them. The CDR3 is made up of 13 amino acids. Germline V gene data show CDR1 as MNHEY and CDR2 as SMNVEV (reference sequence). The CDR3 DNA follows: TGTGCCAGCAGGGGGGGGCTTAATTACGAGCAGTACTTC. Amino acids: CASRGGLNYEQYF.

This clone was detected only once. The gene calls are TRBV30 and TRBJ2-3, with TRBD1 identical over 7 bases. The CDR3 spans 12 residues. Germline loops: CDR1 GTSNPN, CDR2 SVGIG (reference sequence). Losses at the gene ends were 5 bases for V and 8 bases for J; bases not matched to a gene: 7. CDR3 nucleotide sequence: TGTGCCTGGGACAGGGCCACGAGTACGCAGTATTTT. It specifies CAWDRATSTQYF.

Here the CDR3 reads CASSDRAIYGYTF. The CDR3 DNA reads as TGTGCCAGCAGCGACAGGGCGATCTATGGCTACACCTTC. V usage is TRBV7-8 and J usage is TRBJ1-2, with 7 bases aligning to TRBD1. Germline loops: CDR1 SGHVS, CDR2 FQNEAQ. CDR3 length equals 13 residues. Losses at the gene ends were 5 bases for V and 4 bases for J; bases not matched to a gene: 4.

The V gene is TRBV9, the J gene TRBJ1-3; D gene unclear. This CDR3 contains 12 residues. Trimming pared 0 bases from V and 10 bases from J, leaving 8 bases between. Germline V gene lookup returns CDR1 SGDLS and CDR2 YYNGEE. CDR3 bases: TGTGCCAGCAGCGTAGGGGCCCAAACCATATATTTT. This encodes CASSVGAQTIYF.

The chain recombines TRBV6-2 or TRBV6-3 with TRBJ2-1, with unresolved D. Germline V gene sequence: CDR1 MNHEY, CDR2 SVGEGT. The CDR3 has 14 amino acids. The V and J ends lost 2 bases and 1 base respectively, with 6 bases between them. CDR3 in DNA: TGTGCCAGCAGTTACGGCTCTTCCTACAATGAGCAGTTCTTC. Translated, it gives CASSYGSSYNEQFF.

The chain uses TRBV5-1 and TRBJ2-2; TRBD2 aligns across 13 bases. The J segment lost 6 bases and the V segment lost 4 bases, leaving 6 bases of the junction unmatched. The CDR3 spans 16 residues. Germline CDR1 reads SGHRS; CDR2 reads YFSETQ. CDR3 residues: CASSLGLAGAPGELFF. CDR3 in DNA: TGCGCCAGCAGCCTCGGACTAGCGGGGGCCCCCGGGGAGCTGTTTTTT.

This chain links TRBV2 with TRBJ2-1; D is ambiguous. Trimming took off 4 bases at V and 7 bases at J, with 11 bases between the two ends. Germline values: CDR1 SNHLY, CDR2 FYNNEI. CDR3 length: 13 amino acids. In DNA, the CDR3 is TGTGCCAGCAGTGCTGGGTGGGCTAATGAGCAGTTCTTC. This sequence encodes CASSAGWANEQFF.

The rearrangement links TRBV24-1 to TRBJ2-3, with 9 bases lining up with TRBD2. The J segment lost 6 bases and the V segment lost 2 bases, leaving 5 bases of the junction unmatched. CDR1 is KGHDR and CDR2 is SFDVKD in the germline V gene. The CDR3 length is 15 residues. In DNA form, the CDR3 reads TGTGCCACCAGTGATTCGGGCAGCGGGAGGGATACGCAGTATTTT. Translating it yields CATSDSGSGRDTQYF.

V is TRBV27 and J is TRBJ2-7, with 7 positions matching TRBD2. Germline V CDR1 and CDR2: MNHEY, SMNVEV (reference sequence). Unmatched junction bases numbered 4, after V lost 6 bases and J lost 2 bases. This CDR3 comprises 13 residues. The CDR3 DNA sequence: TGTGCCAGCAGCTTGGGGGGGACCTACGAGCAGTACTTC. It encodes CASSLGGTYEQYF.

The genes are TRBV19 and TRBJ1-1; 7 bases are a match to TRBD1. The CDR3 loop spans 14 amino acids. The germline V gene encodes CDR1 LNHDA and CDR2 SQIVND (reference sequence). Trimming at V came to 2 bases and at J to 2 bases, leaving 2 bases not matched to a gene. DNA for the CDR3: TGTGCCAGTAGTATAAACAGGGGAAACACTGAAGCTTTCTTT. Its protein product is CASSINRGNTEAFF.

This chain joins TRBV7-2 and TRBJ2-7; D might be TRBD2 (5 bases). V was pared by 5 bases and J by 3 bases, with 14 bases between. There are 14 residues in the CDR3. Germline V gives CDR1 SGHTA, CDR2 FQGNSA. The CDR3 protein is CASSPRAGGYEQYF. The DNA of the CDR3 is TGTGCCAGCAGCCCGCGGGCCGGCGGCTACGAGCAGTACTTC.

This rearrangement joins TRBV5-5 to TRBJ2-7, with D tentatively TRBD2 (6 bases). The V gene lost 2 bases and the J gene lost 2 bases, with 14 bases spanning the gap. The germline V gene has CDR1 SGHKS and CDR2 YYEKEE (reference sequence). CDR3 length: 15 amino acids. As DNA, the CDR3 is TGTGCCAGCAGCTTAGTGGGGGAGGTAACCTACGAGCAGTACTTC. This encodes CASSLVGEVTYEQYF.

V gene TRBV7-9 combines with J gene TRBJ1-3, with D possibly matching TRBD1 (6 bases). V was cut by 4 bases and J by 0 bases, with 13 bases left in between. This CDR3 is 16 amino acids long. Germline CDR1 is SEHNR and CDR2 is FQNEAQ (reference sequence). CDR3 sequence reads: CASSYRARSSGNTIYF. CDR3 coding DNA: TGTGCCAGCAGCTACAGGGCCAGAAGCTCTGGAAACACCATATATTTT.

V usage is TRBV6-2 or TRBV6-3 and J usage is TRBJ2-7; 7 nucleotides align to TRBD2. This CDR3 has 16 residues. In germline, CDR1 is MNHEY, CDR2 SVGEGT. The J segment lost 2 bases and the V segment lost 0 bases, leaving 7 bases of the junction unmatched. CDR3 coding DNA: TGTGCCAGCAGTTACTCGAACAGACTAGCCGCCTACGAGCAGTACTTC. This gives the protein CASSYSNRLAAYEQYF.

The rearrangement joins TRBV7-2 to TRBJ2-5, with TRBD2 matching over 8 bases. Germline CDR1 SGHTA, CDR2 FQGNSA. The ends lost 7 bases at V and 12 bases at J; junction bases unmatched: 19. This CDR3 contains 15 residues. The DNA for the CDR3 is TGTGCCAGCACCCCCCCGGGGGGGCCGGACGGTGTAAAGTACTTC. This gives the protein CASTPPGGPDGVKYF.

The V call is TRBV30, the J call TRBJ1-3; D gene ambiguous. The ends were cut back, 4 bases at V and 4 bases at J, with 11 bases in the middle. This CDR3 has 13 amino acids. Germline-derived CDR1 and CDR2 are GTSNPN and SVGIG (reference sequence). The CDR3 bases are TGTGCCTGGAACGCTCTGCTAGGAAACACCATATATTTT. Its translation: CAWNALLGNTIYF.